What follows are 24 T cell receptor beta chains derived from one specimen sequenced in a study of T-cell memory formation after mild COVID-19. TCRdb re-derived calls from the 5' RACE reads in MiXCR, one entry per CDR3 protein. The sample consists of 200,000 to 250,000 distinct CDR3 sequences, around 8.8% of them appearing once. Sequencing was carried out using PBMCs or a T cell subset sorted from them (not recorded which). The receptors here all came from a man aged 18-30 years who had mild COVID-19 (a few samples of this study predate the infection). Cell type and time point are not known.

The sample holds a few counts of this clonotype. The chain links TRBV5-1 to TRBJ2-7, with 7 positions matching TRBD2. Germline CDR1 reads SGHRS; CDR2 reads YFSETQ. The ends lost 1 base at V and 1 base at J; junction bases unmatched: 5. This CDR3 region has 15 residues. The CDR3 loop is CASSLTGGQSYEQYV. The CDR3 DNA sequence: TGCGCCAGCAGCTTGACGGGGGGTCAGTCCTACGAGCAGTACGTC.

This chain joins TRBV6-2 or TRBV6-3 and TRBJ2-7; D might be TRBD1 (6 bases). Germline values: CDR1 MNHEY, CDR2 SVGEGT. CDR3 length: 12 residues. Trimming took 11 bases from V and 0 from J, leaving 11 bases between them. The CDR3 coding sequence is TGTGCCGTTCGGACAGACTCCTACGAGCAGTACGTC. It encodes CAVRTDSYEQYV.

The chain combines TRBV6-5 with TRBJ1-6, with D possibly being TRBD1 (6 bases). The CDR3 consists of 15 residues. With 7 bases removed from V and 2 bases from J, the gap between germline ends came to 12 bases. Germline-derived CDR1 and CDR2 are MNHEY and SVGAGI. The CDR3 region has the DNA TGTGCCAGCAAACAGGGTTTCACCTATAATTCACCCCTCCACTTT. It is translated as CASKQGFTYNSPLHF.

This clonotype was seen many times. This chain joins TRBV5-6 and TRBJ2-3; possibly TRBD1 or TRBD2 for D (5 bases each). The V end lost 3 bases, the J end lost 4 bases, and 9 bases lay between the germline ends. Looked up from germline, CDR1 is SGHDT and CDR2 is YYEEEE. The CDR3 length is 13 residues. CDR3 residues: CASSWDVADTQYF. CDR3 bases: TGTGCCAGCAGCTGGGACGTGGCAGATACGCAGTATTTT.

This clonotype was counted ten times or more. This chain uses TRBV20-1 with TRBJ2-3, with D perhaps matching TRBD2 (5 bases). The V gene lost 6 bases and the J gene lost 3 bases, with 19 bases spanning the gap. Germline-derived CDR1 and CDR2 are DFQATT and SNEGSKA (reference sequence). The CDR3 consists of 15 residues. The chain's CDR3 is CSAPGRDLGTDTQYF. CDR3 DNA sequence: TGCAGTGCGCCGGGCCGGGATCTGGGTACAGATACGCAGTATTTT.

This clonotype was found a few times. The CDR3 DNA sequence: TGCAGTGCTATTCCGGGGTTTGGGGAGAACACCGGGGAGCTGTTTTTT. This encodes CSAIPGFGENTGELFF. This chain connects TRBV20-1 to TRBJ2-2; tentative D call: TRBD2 (5 bases). Looked up from germline, CDR1 is DFQATT and CDR2 is SNEGSKA (reference sequence). V was shortened by 4 bases and J by 1 base, with 16 bases between the two germline ends. The CDR3 is 16 residues long.

J is TRBJ2-7 and V is TRBV27, with 10 positions matching TRBD2. The CDR3 loop spans 14 amino acids. V was clipped by 3 bases and J by 7 bases; unmatched bases: 6. Germline values: CDR1 MNHEY, CDR2 SMNVEV (reference sequence). The CDR3 DNA follows: TGTGCCAGCAGTTTGGCTAGCGGGGGTGGGGAGCAGTACGTC. Its translation: CASSLASGGGEQYV.

As DNA, the CDR3 is TGCGCCAGCAGCCGGCAGTTGGGGGGTACAGATACGCAGTATTTT. It encodes CASSRQLGGTDTQYF. This rearrangement joins TRBV5-1 to TRBJ2-3, with a tentative D call TRBD2 (6 bases). This CDR3 comprises 15 residues. Per germline, CDR1 SGHRS and CDR2 YFSETQ. The V end was cut by 4 bases, the J end by 3 bases, with 15 bases between. The variable domain in full, completed from reference TRBV5-1 and TRBJ2-3, reads KAGVTQTPRYLIKTRGQQVTLSCSPISGHRSVSWYQQTPGQGLQFLFEYFSETQRNKGNFPGRFSGRQFSNSRSEMNVSTLELGDSALYLCASSRQLGGTDTQYFGPGTRLTVL.

This chain uses TRBV7-8 with TRBJ1-5, with D perhaps TRBD1 (5 bases). The V and J ends lost 5 bases and 11 bases respectively, with 22 bases between them. This CDR3 has 15 amino acids. Germline-derived CDR1 and CDR2 are SGHVS and FQNEAQ. CDR3 region: CASSRDRVSTGTQHF. The DNA for the CDR3 is TGTGCCAGCAGCCGCGACAGAGTCTCAACCGGGACCCAGCATTTT.

This clonotype is medium-sized in the sample. CDR3 residues: CASSLRDASGSEQFF. As DNA, the CDR3 is TGTGCCAGCAGCCTACGGGACGCCAGCGGTTCTGAGCAGTTCTTC. The J gene is TRBJ2-1, the V gene TRBV3-1; D tentatively fits TRBD1 or TRBD2 (5 bases each). Per germline, CDR1 LGHDT and CDR2 YNNKEL (reference sequence). V was clipped by 4 bases and J by 9 bases, with 19 bases between them. The CDR3 is 15 amino acids.

V gene TRBV6-5 combines with J gene TRBJ1-1, with D tentatively TRBD1 (5 bases). Trimming pared 6 bases from V and 6 bases from J, leaving 11 bases between. From germline, CDR1 is MNHEY and CDR2 SVGAGI. CDR3 size: 12 residues. CDR3 in DNA: TGTGCCAGCAGCCCCCGGGGCTCTGAAGCTTTCTTT. Translating it yields CASSPRGSEAFF.

The chain employs TRBV9 and TRBJ1-6; D perhaps matches TRBD1 (5 bases). Germline V lookup: CDR1 SGDLS, CDR2 YYNGEE. The CDR3 totals 14 residues. V lost 7 bases, J lost 9 bases, and 17 bases lay in between. In DNA form, the CDR3 reads TGTGCCAGCGGTAATTGGCAGGGCGGTTCACCCCTCCACTTT. Translating it yields CASGNWQGGSPLHF.

The chain links TRBV4-1 to TRBJ1-5; D not certain. This CDR3 has 13 amino acids. The germline gives CDR1 MGHRA, CDR2 YSYEKL. Trimming pared 1 base from V and 12 bases from J, leaving 13 bases between. CDR3 in amino acids: CASSQVGGEVQHF. Written as DNA, the CDR3 is TGCGCCAGCAGCCAAGTTGGTGGGGAGGTCCAGCATTTT.

At least ten counts were recorded for this clonotype. The chain recombines TRBV7-2 with TRBJ2-5; tentative D call: TRBD1 (5 bases). Trimming stripped 1 base from V and 4 bases from J, with 25 bases between. Germline V gene data show CDR1 as SGHTA and CDR2 as FQGNSA. The CDR3 extends over 19 amino acids. This CDR3 reads CASSLVLGLMGVASETQYF. In DNA, the CDR3 is TGTGCCAGCAGCTTAGTTTTGGGGCTAATGGGTGTAGCCTCAGAGACCCAGTACTTC.

This clonotype was picked up a small number of times. The V gene is TRBV7-9, the J gene TRBJ2-5; TRBD1 aligns across 8 bases. The V segment lost 5 bases and the J segment 4 bases; nucleotides outside the gene matches: 9. In germline, CDR1 is SEHNR, CDR2 FQNEAQ (reference sequence). The CDR3 covers 15 residues. CDR3 protein: CASSASGTGRETQYF. The DNA for the CDR3 is TGTGCCAGCAGCGCCTCCGGGACAGGTCGAGAGACCCAGTACTTC. The complete variable domain, with remaining parts taken from reference TRBV7-9 and TRBJ2-5, reads DTGVSQNPRHKITKRGQNVTFRCDPISEHNRLYWYRQTLGQGPEFLTYFQNEAQLEKSRLLSDRFSAERPKGSFSTLEIQRTEQGDSAMYLCASSASGTGRETQYFGPGTRLLVL.

This clonotype was counted at least ten times. The rearrangement uses TRBV10-2 and TRBJ2-4; D remains unclear. The V gene lost 2 bases and the J gene lost 2 bases, with 4 bases spanning the gap. Per the germline V gene, CDR1 is WSHSY and CDR2 is SAAADI. CDR3 length equals 13 residues. The CDR3 sequence: CASSEASKNIQYF. CDR3 sequence (DNA): TGCGCCAGCAGTGAGGCCTCCAAAAACATTCAGTACTTC.

The sample holds a few counts of this clonotype. This chain links TRBV5-1 with TRBJ2-5, with D perhaps given as TRBD1 or TRBD2 (5 bases each). Germline CDR1 and CDR2: SGHRS and YFSETQ. The CDR3 covers 14 residues. V was cut by 1 base and J by 4 bases, with 11 bases left in between. CDR3 DNA sequence: TGCGCCAGCAGCTTGAAGTTGGGGGTAGAGACCCAGTACTTC. This sequence encodes CASSLKLGVETQYF.

This clonotype was counted at least ten times. The chain has TRBV24-1 and TRBJ2-2; no clear D. The length of the CDR3 is 14 residues. Trimming removed 3 bases from V and 9 bases from J, with 13 bases in between. The germline V gene encodes CDR1 KGHDR and CDR2 SFDVKD. CDR3 loop: CATSDPGSRRELFF. The CDR3 DNA reads TGTGCCACCAGTGATCCCGGGTCCCGGAGGGAGCTGTTTTTT.

The chain combines TRBV11-2 with TRBJ2-2; TRBD1 matches at 12 bases. The length of the CDR3 is 19 residues. V shed 6 bases, J shed 4 bases, and the junction held 15 bases outside the gene matches. The V gene's germline CDR1 is SGHAT and CDR2 FQNNGV. The CDR3 spells CASRDTPGQGAPGTGELFF. CDR3 DNA: TGTGCCAGCAGAGATACCCCGGGACAGGGGGCGCCGGGCACCGGGGAGCTGTTTTTT.

This clonotype occurred a few times. The V call is TRBV7-9, the J call TRBJ1-1; D is uncertain. Germline values: CDR1 SEHNR, CDR2 FQNEAQ (reference sequence). This CDR3 has 14 residues. Trimming took 0 bases from V and 3 from J, leaving 8 bases between them. The CDR3 nucleotides read TGTGCCAGCAGCTTAGCGGAGGGTTACACTGAAGCTTTCTTT. Its protein is CASSLAEGYTEAFF.

The sample holds many counts of this clonotype. V usage is TRBV5-1 and J usage is TRBJ2-2; D remains ambiguous. Germline CDR1 and CDR2: SGHRS and YFSETQ. There are 13 residues in the CDR3. Trimming took 4 bases from V and 5 from J, leaving 9 bases between them. CDR3 DNA sequence: TGCGCCAGCAGCCCCGGCATTACCGGGGAGCTGTTTTTT. Its protein product is CASSPGITGELFF.

The chain carries TRBV4-3 and TRBJ1-2; 7 nucleotides match TRBD1. The CDR3 has 17 amino acids. Germline trimming cut 4 bases from V and 1 base from J; bases unmatched to any gene: 12. Germline V lookup: CDR1 LGHNA, CDR2 YSLEER. In nucleotides, the CDR3 is TGCGCCAGCAGCCCCTCTACCGGACAGGCCGGTAACTATGGCTACACCTTC. Translation: CASSPSTGQAGNYGYTF.

The chain employs TRBV7-2 and TRBJ1-2, with 9 bases identical to TRBD1. V was pared by 4 bases and J by 6 bases, with 18 bases of the junction left unmatched. CDR1 is SGHTA, CDR2 FQGNSA, per germline. This CDR3 comprises 18 residues. CDR3 loop: CASSSRGGPGQGLHGYTF. As DNA, the CDR3 is TGTGCCAGCAGCTCCCGCGGGGGGCCGGGACAGGGACTCCATGGCTACACCTTC.

This chain uses TRBV6-5 with TRBJ1-1; 7 bases are shared with TRBD1. V lost 5 bases to trimming and J lost 4 bases; unmatched junction nucleotides: 7. Germline V gene data show CDR1 as MNHEY and CDR2 as SVGAGI. CDR3 length: 14 amino acids. The CDR3 here is CASSPGQPGTEAFF. DNA of the CDR3: TGTGCCAGCAGTCCGGGACAGCCGGGCACTGAAGCTTTCTTT.